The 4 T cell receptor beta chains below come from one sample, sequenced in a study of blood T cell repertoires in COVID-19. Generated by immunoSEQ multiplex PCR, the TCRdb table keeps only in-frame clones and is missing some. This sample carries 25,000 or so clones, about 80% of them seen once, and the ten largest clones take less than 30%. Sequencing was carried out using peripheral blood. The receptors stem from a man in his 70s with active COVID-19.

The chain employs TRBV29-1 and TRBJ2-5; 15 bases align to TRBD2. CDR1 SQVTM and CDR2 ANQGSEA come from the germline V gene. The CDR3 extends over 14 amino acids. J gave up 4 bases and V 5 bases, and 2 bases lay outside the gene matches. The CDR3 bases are TGCAGCGTTTGGACTAGCGGGAGGGGAGAGACCCAGTACTTC. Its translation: CSVWTSGRGETQYF.

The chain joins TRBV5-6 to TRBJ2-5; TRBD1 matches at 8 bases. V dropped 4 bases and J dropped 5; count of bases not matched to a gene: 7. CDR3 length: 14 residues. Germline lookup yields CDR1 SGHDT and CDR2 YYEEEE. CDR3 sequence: CASSPTGASETQYF. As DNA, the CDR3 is TGTGCCAGCAGCCCGACAGGGGCTAGCGAGACCCAGTACTTC.

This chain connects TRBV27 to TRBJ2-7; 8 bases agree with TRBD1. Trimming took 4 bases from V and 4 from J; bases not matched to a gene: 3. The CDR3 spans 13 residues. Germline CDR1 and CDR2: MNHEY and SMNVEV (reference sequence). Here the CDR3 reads CASSSGGPYEQYF. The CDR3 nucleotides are TGTGCCAGCAGTTCAGGGGGCCCGTACGAGCAGTACTTC.

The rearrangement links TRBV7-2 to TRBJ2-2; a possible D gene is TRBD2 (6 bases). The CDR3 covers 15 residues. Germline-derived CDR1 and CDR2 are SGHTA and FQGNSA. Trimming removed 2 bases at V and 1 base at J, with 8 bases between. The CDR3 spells CASSLFGRNTGELFF. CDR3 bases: TGTGCCAGCAGCTTATTCGGGAGGAACACCGGGGAGCTGTTTTTT.